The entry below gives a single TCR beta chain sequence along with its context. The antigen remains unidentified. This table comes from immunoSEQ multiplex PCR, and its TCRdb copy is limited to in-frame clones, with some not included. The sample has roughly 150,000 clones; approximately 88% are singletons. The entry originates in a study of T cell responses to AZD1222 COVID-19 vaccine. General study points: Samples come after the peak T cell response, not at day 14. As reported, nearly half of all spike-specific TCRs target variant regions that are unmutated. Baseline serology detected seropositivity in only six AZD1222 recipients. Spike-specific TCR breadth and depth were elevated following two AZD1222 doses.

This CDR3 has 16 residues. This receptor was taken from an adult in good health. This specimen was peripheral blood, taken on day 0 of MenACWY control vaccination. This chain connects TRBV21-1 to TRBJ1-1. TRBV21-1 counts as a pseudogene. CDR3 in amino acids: CASSPRGVVMNTEAFF. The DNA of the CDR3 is TGTGCCAGCAGTCCCCGGGGTGTAGTCATGAACACTGAAGCTTTCTTT.